This TCR beta chain was identified during a study of blood T cell repertoires in COVID-19. Study-wide context: PBMCs, B-cell-depleted T cells, or T cells were the source of the cDNA or gDNA that made up the material.

In the source study's methods: Quantification of nucleated cells was approximated via reference gene primer amplification. The method was immunoSEQ multiplex PCR; TCRdb's version includes in-frame clones alone and lacks a portion of them. D and trimming come from the DNA, and the V and J calls and clone size come from that table. The table lists around 150,000 clones, about 88% of them singletons. A Seattle source enrolled patients during active infection and followed them longitudinally. CDR1 and CDR2 from the germline V gene are SGHAT and FQNNGV. Trimming left V 3 bases short and J 8 bases short, with 10 bases between. The CDR3 loop spans 12 amino acids.

The sample was peripheral blood. This TCR was sampled from a human donor with COVID-19, enrolled during active disease. The donor label of this sample is uncertain. V gene TRBV11-2 combines with J gene TRBJ1-1; no clear D gene. In DNA, the CDR3 is TGTGCCAGCAGCTTGGGCCAGCCCGAAGCTTTCTTT. As protein: CASSLGQPEAFF.